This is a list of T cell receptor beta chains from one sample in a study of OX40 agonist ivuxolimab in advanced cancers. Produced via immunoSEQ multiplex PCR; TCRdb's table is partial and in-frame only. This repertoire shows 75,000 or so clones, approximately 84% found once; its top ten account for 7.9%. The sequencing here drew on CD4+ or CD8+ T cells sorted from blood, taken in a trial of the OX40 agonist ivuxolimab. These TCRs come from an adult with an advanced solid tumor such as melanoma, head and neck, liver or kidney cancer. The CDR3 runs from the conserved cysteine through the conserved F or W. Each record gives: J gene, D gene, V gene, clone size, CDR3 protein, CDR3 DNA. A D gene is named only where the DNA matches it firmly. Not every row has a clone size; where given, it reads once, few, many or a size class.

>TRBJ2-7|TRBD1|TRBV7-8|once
CASSLAGQVGSYEQYF
TGTGCCAGCAGCTTAGCGGGACAGGTGGGCTCCTACGAGCAGTACTTC
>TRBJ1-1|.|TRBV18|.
CASSRRGPMNTEAFF
TGTGCCAGCTCACGAAGAGGTCCTATGAACACTGAAGCTTTCTTT
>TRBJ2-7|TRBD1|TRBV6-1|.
CASSEANRGWYEQYF
TGTGCCAGCAGTGAAGCCAACAGGGGGTGGTACGAGCAGTACTTC
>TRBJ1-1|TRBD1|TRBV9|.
CASSITGGNTEAFF
TGTGCCAGCAGCATCACAGGGGGGAACACTGAAGCTTTCTTT
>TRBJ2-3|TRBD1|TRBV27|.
CASGYGTGNTDTQYF
TGTGCCAGCGGATATGGGACAGGGAACACAGATACGCAGTATTTT
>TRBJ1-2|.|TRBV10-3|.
CAISSGMGARGYTF
TGTGCCATCAGTTCGGGTATGGGCGCGCGGGGCTACACCTTC
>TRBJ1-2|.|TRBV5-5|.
CASSLQGSPQYGYTF
TGTGCCAGCAGCTTACAGGGATCGCCACAATATGGCTACACCTTC
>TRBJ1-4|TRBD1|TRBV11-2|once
CASSVRQGSINEKLFF
TGTGCCAGCAGCGTAAGACAGGGCTCAATTAATGAAAAACTGTTTTTT
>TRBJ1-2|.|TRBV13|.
CASSSGSLTYGYTF
TGTGCCAGCAGCTCCGGGTCGCTGACTTATGGCTACACCTTC
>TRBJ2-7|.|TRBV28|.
CASSDYYEQYF
TGTGCCAGCAGTGACTACTACGAGCAGTACTTC
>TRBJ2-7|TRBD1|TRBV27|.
CASSPGQGAIEQYF
TGTGCCAGCAGCCCCGGACAGGGGGCCATCGAGCAGTACTTC
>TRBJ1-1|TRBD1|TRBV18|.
CASSRGTGNTEAFF
TGTGCCAGCTCACGAGGGACAGGGAACACTGAAGCTTTCTTT
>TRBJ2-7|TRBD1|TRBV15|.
CATSTGTGRMGYEQYF
TGTGCCACCAGCACCGGGACAGGGCGGATGGGATACGAGCAGTACTTC
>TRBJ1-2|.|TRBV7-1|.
CASSLFKGSGYTF
TGTGCCAGCAGCTTATTCAAAGGCTCTGGCTACACCTTC
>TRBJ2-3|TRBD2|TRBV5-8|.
CASSPGTSGSLDTQYF
TGTGCCAGCAGCCCCGGGACTAGCGGGAGTTTGGATACGCAGTATTTT
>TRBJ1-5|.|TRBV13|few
CASSQPQGNTSNQPQHF
TGTGCCAGCAGCCAACCCCAGGGAAACACAAGCAATCAGCCCCAGCATTTT
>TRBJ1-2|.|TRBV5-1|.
CASSTDSDYGYTF
TGCGCCAGCAGCACGGACAGTGATTATGGCTACACCTTC
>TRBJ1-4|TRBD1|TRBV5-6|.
CASSYGTDEKLFF
TGTGCCAGCAGCTATGGGACAGACGAAAAACTGTTTTTT
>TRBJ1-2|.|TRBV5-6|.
CASSARWAPHRGGYTF
TGTGCCAGCAGCGCCCGTTGGGCACCACACCGTGGGGGCTACACCTTC
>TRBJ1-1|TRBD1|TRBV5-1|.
CASEGQGDTEAFF
TGCGCCAGCGAGGGACAGGGTGACACTGAAGCTTTCTTT
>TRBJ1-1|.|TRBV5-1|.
CASSPRQMNTEAFF
TGCGCCAGCAGCCCCAGACAGATGAACACTGAAGCTTTCTTT
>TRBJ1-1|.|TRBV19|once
CASSAFQFTGQGTTEAFF
TGTGCCAGTAGTGCCTTTCAATTTACGGGGCAGGGTACGACTGAAGCTTTCTTT
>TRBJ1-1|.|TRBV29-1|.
CSVATEGLNTEAFF
TGCAGCGTTGCGACAGAGGGCCTGAACACTGAAGCTTTCTTT
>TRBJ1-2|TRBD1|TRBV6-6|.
CASSVQGANYGYTF
TGTGCCAGCAGCGTACAGGGGGCTAACTATGGCTACACCTTC
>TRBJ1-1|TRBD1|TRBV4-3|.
CASSQVGTGWTEAFF
TGCGCCAGCAGCCAAGTCGGGACAGGGTGGACTGAAGCTTTCTTT
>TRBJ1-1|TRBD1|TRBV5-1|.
CASSLGGGTEAFF
TGCGCCAGCAGCTTAGGGGGCGGAACTGAAGCTTTCTTT
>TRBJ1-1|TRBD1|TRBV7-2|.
CASSPDRGNGAFF
TGTGCCAGCAGCCCGGACAGGGGGAACGGGGCTTTCTTT
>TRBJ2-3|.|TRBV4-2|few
CASSLLGASRADTQYF
TGTGCCAGCAGCCTCCTTGGGGCCTCGAGGGCAGATACGCAGTATTTT
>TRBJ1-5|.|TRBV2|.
CASSEASSNQPQHF
TGTGCCAGCAGTGAAGCATCCAGCAATCAGCCCCAGCATTTT
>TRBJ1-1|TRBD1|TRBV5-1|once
CASSPDRGRRNTEAFF
TGCGCCAGCAGCCCCGACAGGGGGCGTCGGAACACTGAAGCTTTCTTT
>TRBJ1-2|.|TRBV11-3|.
CASSLAQNYGYTF
TGTGCCAGCAGCTTAGCACAAAACTATGGCTACACCTTC
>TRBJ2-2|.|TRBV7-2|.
CASRVQGGNTGELFF
TGTGCCAGCAGAGTCCAGGGAGGGAACACCGGGGAGCTGTTTTTT
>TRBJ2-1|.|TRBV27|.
CASSLSASLYNNEQFF
TGTGCCAGCAGTTTGTCAGCTAGCCTTTACAACAATGAGCAGTTCTTC
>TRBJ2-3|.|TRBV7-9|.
CASSGRLVVDTQYF
TGTGCCAGCAGTGGCCGGCTCGTAGTCGATACGCAGTATTTT